This TCR beta chain was identified in a study of blood T cell repertoires in COVID-19. Across the whole study: Samples of COVID-19 (acute and convalescent) were obtained from the United States, Italy and Spain. Nucleic acid was either cDNA or gDNA, and it came from T cells, B-cell-depleted T cells, or PBMCs.

The V gene lost 6 bases and the J gene lost 3 bases, with 14 bases spanning the gap. This CDR3 is 13 amino acids long. Germline V lookup: CDR1 GTSNPN, CDR2 SVGIG (reference sequence). Methods used by the authors: Cell counts per sample came from amplifying reference gene primers. Assay used: immunoSEQ multiplex PCR; TCRdb lists only in-frame clones, some missing. That table gives V, J and clone size, and the DNA gave D and trimming. This sample has 650,000 to 800,000 clones, with 85% to 90% found just once. This clone was counted once. Material: peripheral blood. The rearrangement links TRBV30 to TRBJ1-2, with a weak D call TRBD1 (5 bases). The sequence came from a woman aged 18-29 years with acute or convalescent COVID-19. Written as DNA, the CDR3 is TGTGCCTGCCGGGACTCAAGCTACTATGGCTACACCTTC. It codes for CACRDSSYYGYTF.